This entry lists 2 T cell receptor beta chains sequenced from one sample in a study of cytomegalovirus exposure and HLA in healthy donors. The PCR ran on 60 Vbeta and 13 Jbeta primers. The assay was immunoSEQ multiplex PCR, and TCRdb's table has in-frame clones only and misses some. Counted here are around 200,000 clones, about 80% occurring once; the ten biggest clones make up 2% to 2.5%. Sample: PBMCs. The receptor set was obtained from a woman in her 30s in good health and CMV-seropositive.

The V gene is TRBV12-5, the J gene TRBJ1-2, with D possibly matching TRBD1 (5 bases). Germline V gives CDR1 LGHNT, CDR2 FRNRAP. Trimming took off 1 base at V and 0 bases at J, with 9 bases between the two ends. The CDR3 extends over 15 amino acids. This CDR3 is CASGLGTGANYGYTF. CDR3 DNA: TGTGCTAGTGGTTTGGGAACAGGAGCTAACTATGGCTACACCTTC. Filled out from reference TRBV12-5 and TRBJ1-2, the complete variable domain reads DARVTQTPRHKVTEMGQEVTMRCQPILGHNTVFWYRQTMMQGLELLAYFRNRAPLDDSGMPKDRFSAEMPDATLATLKIQPSEPRDSAVYFCASGLGTGANYGYTFGSGTRLTVV.

The V and J genes are TRBV6-6 and TRBJ1-1, with TRBD1 matching 7 bases. From germline, CDR1 is MNHNY and CDR2 SVGAGI (reference sequence). The CDR3 totals 14 residues. V gave up 5 bases and J gave up 5 bases; unmatched junction bases: 8. CDR3 protein: CASSPRDSRTEAFF. In DNA, the CDR3 is TGTGCCAGCAGTCCCCGGGACAGTCGGACTGAAGCTTTCTTT.